This T cell receptor beta chain was profiled in a study of T cell changes during pregnancy in multiple sclerosis. Method: immunoSEQ multiplex PCR; TCRdb's copy keeps in-frame clones and lacks some. The sample carries about 38,000 clones, more than 70% recorded once. Germline lookup yields CDR1 DFQATT and CDR2 SNEGSKA (reference sequence). The CDR3 sequence is 11 residues long. V gave up 0 bases and J gave up 7 bases, with 6 bases separating them. The source was CD8+ T cells from peripheral blood mononuclear cells, collected in the third trimester of pregnancy. The V call is TRBV20-1, the J call TRBJ2-5, with no clear D. The sequence derives from a female donor with multiple sclerosis, enrolled in a pregnancy study. This chain's CDR3 is CSARDFGTQYF. DNA of the CDR3: TGCAGTGCTAGAGATTTCGGGACCCAGTACTTC.